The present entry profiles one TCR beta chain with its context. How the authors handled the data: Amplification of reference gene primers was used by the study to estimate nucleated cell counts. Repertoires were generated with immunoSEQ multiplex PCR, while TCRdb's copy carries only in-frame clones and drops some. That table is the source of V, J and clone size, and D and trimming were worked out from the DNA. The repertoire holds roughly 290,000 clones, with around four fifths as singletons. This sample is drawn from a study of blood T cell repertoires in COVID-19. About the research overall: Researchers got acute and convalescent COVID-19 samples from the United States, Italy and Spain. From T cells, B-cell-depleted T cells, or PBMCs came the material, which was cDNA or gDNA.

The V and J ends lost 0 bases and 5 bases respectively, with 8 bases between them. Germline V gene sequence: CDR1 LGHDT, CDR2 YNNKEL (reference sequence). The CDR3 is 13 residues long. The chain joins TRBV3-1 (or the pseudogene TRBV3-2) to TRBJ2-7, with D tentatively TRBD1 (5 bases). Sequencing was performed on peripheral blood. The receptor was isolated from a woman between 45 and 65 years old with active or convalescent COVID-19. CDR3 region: CASSQDFRDEQYF. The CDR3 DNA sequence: TGTGCCAGCAGCCAAGATTTCAGGGACGAGCAGTACTTC.